This TCR beta chain was captured in a study of shared clonotypes between healthy human individuals. This CDR3 has 13 amino acids. V lost 1 base and J 5 bases, leaving 8 bases between the germline ends. The germline V gene has CDR1 SEHNR and CDR2 FQNEAQ (reference sequence). The assay was run at deep level. How the authors handled the data: Owing to the provision of junction-only sequences devoid of quality scores by immunoSEQ, filtering differed. The method was immunoSEQ multiplex PCR; TCRdb's version includes in-frame clones alone and lacks a portion of them. Clone size and the V and J calls come from that table; the DNA yielded D and trimming. The sample includes about 510,000 clones, about three quarters seen only once; the top ten take around an eighth. This clone was detected a few times. Other nucleotide sequences in the sample specify the same CDR3.

The sample taken for sequencing was PBMCs. The sequence was collected from a woman between 40 and 55 years old in good health. Some clones in this sample may be carry-over from other donors' samples. The V gene is TRBV7-9, the J gene TRBJ1-2, with no clear D. CDR3 amino acids: CASSLGPSYGYTF. CDR3 DNA sequence: TGTGCCAGCAGCTTAGGTCCCTCTTATGGCTACACCTTC. Filled out from reference TRBV7-9 and TRBJ1-2, the complete variable domain reads DTGVSQNPRHKITKRGQNVTFRCDPISEHNRLYWYRQTLGQGPEFLTYFQNEAQLEKSRLLSDRFSAERPKGSFSTLEIQRTEQGDSAMYLCASSLGPSYGYTFGSGTRLTVV.